These 20 T cell receptor beta chains were all obtained from the same sample, sequenced in a study of type 1 and type 2 diabetes patients. Genomic DNA was the PCR template. Amplification of the beta chain CDR3 used 30 forward and 13 reverse multiplex primers. Each CDR3 protein gets one entry after TCRdb re-called the multiplex PCR reads with MiXCR. Of 270,000 or so distinct CDR3 sequences detected, over 45% appear once; the ten largest clones hold roughly 13%. Sample: peripheral blood mononuclear cells (PBMCs). These receptors all come from a man aged 18 to 29 with type 2 diabetes.

Notes on this clonotype: A much larger clone is a single base away; this may be a read error. The V gene is TRBV2, the J gene TRBJ2-5; D may be TRBD2 (5 bases). The V end lost 2 bases, the J end lost 3 bases, and 13 bases lay between the germline ends. The germline CDR1 and CDR2 sequences are SNHLY and FYNNEI. This CDR3 is built from 15 residues. The CDR3 protein is CASSERASREETQYF. The CDR3, as DNA: TGTGCCAGCAGTGAAAGGGCTAGCAGAGAAGAGACCCAGTACTTC.

This clonotype has more than one count but fewer than ten. The V gene is TRBV20-1, the J gene TRBJ2-7; no reliable D call. The germline V and J ends were trimmed by 5 bases and 4 bases, with 6 bases remaining between them. Germline loops: CDR1 DFQATT, CDR2 SNEGSKA (reference sequence). CDR3 length: 10 residues. The DNA for the CDR3 is TGCAGTGCTCTCCGATACGAGCAGTACTTC. Amino acid sequence: CSALRYEQYF.

This clonotype was recorded a few times. The chain carries TRBV27 and TRBJ1-1; D is undetermined. The CDR3 has 15 amino acids. The ends were cut back, 7 bases at V and 0 bases at J, with 15 bases in the middle. CDR1 is MNHEY and CDR2 is SMNVEV in the germline V gene (reference sequence). The CDR3 region is CASKLWAAMNTEAFF. Here the CDR3 DNA reads TGTGCCAGCAAACTCTGGGCGGCCATGAACACTGAAGCTTTCTTT.

The DNA of the CDR3 is TGTGCCAGCAGTCGCCGACTCTCTGGGGAGACCCAGTACTTC. It specifies CASSRRLSGETQYF. The gene calls are TRBV5-4 and TRBJ2-5, with no clear D. Trimming cost V 5 bases and J 5 bases, with 16 bases left between them. The germline CDR1 and CDR2 sequences are SGHNT and YYREEE (reference sequence). This CDR3 spans 14 amino acids.

This clonotype was found a few times. This chain uses TRBV30 with TRBJ2-5; a weak D match, TRBD2 (5 bases). The CDR3 is made up of 12 amino acids. V lost 8 bases and J lost 6, with 16 bases in between. Germline CDR1 GTSNPN, CDR2 SVGIG (reference sequence). The CDR3 sequence is CAGGLSIQTQYF. In DNA, the CDR3 is TGTGCCGGAGGACTCTCGATTCAGACCCAGTACTTC.

This clonotype was detected ten times or more. The chain uses TRBV10-3 and TRBJ1-1; D is uncertain. V dropped 7 bases and J dropped 11 bases, with 20 bases sitting between them. In germline, CDR1 is ENHRY, CDR2 SYGVKD. The CDR3 has 13 amino acids. The CDR3 reads CAIKKDEEVAAFF. CDR3 in DNA: TGTGCCATCAAGAAGGACGAGGAGGTAGCCGCTTTCTTT.

This clonotype was observed once. One end of the junction varies from germline; a read error may be responsible. V usage is TRBV20-1 and J usage is TRBJ2-5; no definite D call. Looked up from germline, CDR1 is DFQATT and CDR2 is SNEGSKA (reference sequence). The CDR3 extends over 11 amino acids. The CDR3 here is CSAQRRETQYF. The DNA of the CDR3 is TGCAGTGCCCAAAGACGAGAGACCCAGTACTTT.

This clonotype was recorded many times. The J gene is TRBJ2-5, the V gene TRBV10-1; D not certain. Germline-derived CDR1 and CDR2 are WNHNN and SYGVQD (reference sequence). The CDR3 runs to 10 residues. Trimming took 4 bases from V and 9 from J, leaving 6 bases between them. The CDR3 sequence: CASSGPAQYF. In DNA, the CDR3 is TGCGCCAGCAGTGGCCCGGCCCAGTACTTC.

Ten or more counts support this clonotype. The rearrangement links TRBV2 to TRBJ2-7, with D unclear. The CDR3 loop spans 13 amino acids. Between the trimmed V and J ends, which lost 10 bases and 6 bases, there was a span of 19 bases. Germline V lookup: CDR1 SNHLY, CDR2 FYNNEI. The CDR3 here is CATPVGVWAEQYF. The CDR3 nucleotides are TGTGCCACCCCAGTCGGCGTGTGGGCCGAGCAGTACTTC.

This clonotype has a handful of counts. The CDR3 nucleotides are TGTGCCAGCAGCCCATGGGGTGGGGAGACCCAGTACTTC. Translated: CASSPWGGETQYF. This chain connects TRBV7-8 to TRBJ2-5; unclear D gene. CDR3 length equals 13 residues. Trimming removed 5 bases at V and 5 bases at J, with 12 bases between. Germline values: CDR1 SGHVS, CDR2 FQNEAQ.

This chain connects TRBV5-1 to TRBJ1-2; tentative D call: TRBD1 (6 bases). The CDR3 extends over 16 amino acids. Deletions cut 0 bases from V and 5 bases from J, with 17 bases between. Germline V lookup: CDR1 SGHRS, CDR2 YFSETQ. The CDR3 nucleotides read TGCGCCAGCAGCTTGGAACAGGGCGTTGAGGTATATGGCTACACCTTC. Translating it yields CASSLEQGVEVYGYTF.

V usage is TRBV28 and J usage is TRBJ1-2; tentative D call: TRBD1 (6 bases). V shed 6 bases and J shed 4 bases, with 18 bases lying between them. This CDR3 is 15 amino acids long. Germline CDR1 is MDHEN and CDR2 is SYDVKM. CDR3 nucleotide sequence: TGTGCCAGCAGCCCAAATATAGGACAGATCTATGGCTACACCTTC. Its protein is CASSPNIGQIYGYTF.

This clonotype was recorded at least ten times. The chain carries TRBV19 and TRBJ2-7; D perhaps matches TRBD1 (6 bases). Germline V lookup: CDR1 LNHDA, CDR2 SQIVND (reference sequence). Trimming removed 3 bases at V and 3 bases at J, with 12 bases between. The CDR3 is 14 amino acids. CDR3 in amino acids: CASSIMGQVYEQYF. The CDR3 bases are TGTGCCAGTAGTATCATGGGACAAGTCTACGAGCAGTACTTC.

This clonotype was counted at least ten times. The CDR3 spells CASSVSGNEAFF. As DNA, the CDR3 is TGTGCCAGCAGTGTTTCGGGGAATGAAGCTTTCTTT. The J gene is TRBJ1-1, the V gene TRBV25-1; D unclear. CDR1 and CDR2 from the germline V gene are MGHDK and SYGVNS. This CDR3 is 12 amino acids long. Trimming removed 4 bases at V and 7 bases at J, with 10 bases between.

V is TRBV28 and J is TRBJ1-1, with a possible D match to TRBD1 (5 bases). V was pared by 4 bases and J by 0 bases, with 12 bases between. CDR1 and CDR2 (germline): MDHEN, SYDVKM. The CDR3 totals 15 residues. CDR3 DNA sequence: TGTGCCAGCAGTTCCCTAACAGGCGTGAACACTGAAGCTTTCTTT. The encoded protein is CASSSLTGVNTEAFF. Combining the CDR3 with reference TRBV28 and TRBJ1-1 gives the whole variable domain DVKVTQSSRYLVKRTGEKVFLECVQDMDHENMFWYRQDPGLGLRLIYFSYDVKMKEKGDIPEGYSVSREKKERFSLILESASTNQTSMYLCASSSLTGVNTEAFFGQGTRLTVV.

Concerning this clonotype: Sequence at one end of the junction differs from germline and may be a read error. The V gene is TRBV6-2 or TRBV6-3, the J gene TRBJ1-5; the D is unclear. This CDR3 contains 14 residues. Germline V lookup: CDR1 MNHEY, CDR2 SVGEGT. The chain's CDR3 is CASSYNRRNEPQHF. The CDR3 DNA follows: TGTGCCAGCAGTTATAACCGGCGCAATGAGCCCCAGCATTTT.

The V call is TRBV19, the J call TRBJ2-5; TRBD1 agrees at 7 bases. Germline CDR1 reads LNHDA; CDR2 reads SQIVND (reference sequence). CDR3 size: 17 residues. Unmatched junction bases numbered 13, after V lost 1 base and J lost 5 bases. Here the CDR3 DNA reads TGTGCCAGTAGTATAGGACTACAGGGGCCCTCGTGGGAGACCCAGTACTTC. It codes for CASSIGLQGPSWETQYF.

The chain couples TRBV28 to TRBJ2-6; tentative D call: TRBD1 (6 bases). V lost 3 bases and J lost 4, with 7 bases in between. Germline values: CDR1 MDHEN, CDR2 SYDVKM. The CDR3 covers 14 residues. The CDR3 sequence: CASSLQGGANVLTF. The CDR3 DNA reads as TGTGCCAGCAGTTTGCAGGGGGGGGCCAACGTCCTGACTTTC.

The rearrangement links TRBV27 to TRBJ2-1; D could derive from TRBD1 or TRBD2 (6 bases each). The germline V gene encodes CDR1 MNHEY and CDR2 SMNVEV (reference sequence). V was shortened by 6 bases and J by 7 bases, with 16 bases between the two germline ends. The CDR3 loop spans 14 amino acids. The CDR3 sequence: CASRPLTGGNEQFF. In nucleotides, the CDR3 is TGTGCCAGCAGGCCATTGACAGGAGGGAATGAGCAGTTCTTC.

The table lists this clonotype with a few counts. The genes are TRBV20-1 and TRBJ2-7, with a possible D match to TRBD2 (5 bases). The germline V and J ends were trimmed by 3 bases and 3 bases, with 9 bases remaining between them. This CDR3 has 12 residues. Germline-derived CDR1 and CDR2 are DFQATT and SNEGSKA (reference sequence). The CDR3 protein is CSASSEGYEQYF. The DNA of the CDR3 is TGCAGTGCTAGTTCTGAGGGCTACGAGCAGTACTTC.